This T cell receptor (beta chain) emerged from a study of T-cell memory formation after mild COVID-19. This CDR3 has 14 amino acids. Unmatched junction bases numbered 11, after V lost 6 bases and J lost 4 bases. Germline loops: CDR1 DFQATT, CDR2 SNEGSKA (reference sequence). TCR alpha and TCR beta cDNA libraries carrying sample barcodes and UMIs were produced by 5'RACE using constant-segment primers. TCRdb fed the 5' RACE reads into MiXCR, producing one record per CDR3 protein. Among 300,000 to 400,000 distinct CDR3 sequences, around 21% were seen once, and the ten largest hold under 15%. The chain uses TRBV20-1 and TRBJ1-2; 7 bases align to TRBD1. What was sequenced was PBMCs or a T cell subset sorted from them (not recorded which). The origin of this receptor is an adult woman who had mild COVID-19 (a few samples of this study predate the infection). Cell type and time point are not known. The CDR3 DNA sequence: TGCAGTGCCGCGGGGGACAGTCGTCTCTATGGCTACACCTTC. Amino acids: CSAAGDSRLYGYTF.